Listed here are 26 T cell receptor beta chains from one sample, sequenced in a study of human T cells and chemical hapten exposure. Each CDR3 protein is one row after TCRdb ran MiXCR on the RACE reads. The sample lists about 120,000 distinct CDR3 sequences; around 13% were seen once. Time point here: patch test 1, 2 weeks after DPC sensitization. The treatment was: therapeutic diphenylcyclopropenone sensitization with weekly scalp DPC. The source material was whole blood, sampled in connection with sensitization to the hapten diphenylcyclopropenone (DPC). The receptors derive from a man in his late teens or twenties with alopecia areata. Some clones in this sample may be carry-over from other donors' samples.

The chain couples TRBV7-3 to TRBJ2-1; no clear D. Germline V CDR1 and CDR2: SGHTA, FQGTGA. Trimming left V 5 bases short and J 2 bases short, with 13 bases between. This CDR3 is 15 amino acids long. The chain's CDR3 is CASSLGSITYNEQFF. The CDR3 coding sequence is TGTGCCAGCAGCCTAGGGTCCATTACCTACAATGAGCAGTTCTTC.

CDR3: CASSPPPQAGYRNEQYF. CDR3 sequence (DNA): TGTGCCAGCAGCCCCCCCCCTCAGGCAGGCTACCGGAACGAGCAGTACTTC. The chain recombines TRBV7-6 with TRBJ2-7; D is uncertain. Germline V gene lookup returns CDR1 SGHVS and CDR2 FNYEAQ. Trimming shortened V by 5 bases and J by 5 bases, and 25 bases separated the two germline ends. The CDR3 length is 17 residues.

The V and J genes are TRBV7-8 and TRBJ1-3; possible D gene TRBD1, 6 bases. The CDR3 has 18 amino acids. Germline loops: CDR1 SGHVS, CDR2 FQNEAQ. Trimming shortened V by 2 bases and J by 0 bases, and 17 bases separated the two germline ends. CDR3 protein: CASSLTTPQGASGNTIYF. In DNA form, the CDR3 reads TGTGCCAGCAGCTTAACGACCCCACAGGGAGCCTCTGGAAACACCATATATTTT. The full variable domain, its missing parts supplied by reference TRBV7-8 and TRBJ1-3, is GAGVSQSPRYKVAKRGQDVALRCDPISGHVSLFWYQQALGQGPEFLTYFQNEAQLDKSGLPSDRFFAERPEGSVSTLKIQRTQQEDSAVYLCASSLTTPQGASGNTIYFGEGSWLTVV.

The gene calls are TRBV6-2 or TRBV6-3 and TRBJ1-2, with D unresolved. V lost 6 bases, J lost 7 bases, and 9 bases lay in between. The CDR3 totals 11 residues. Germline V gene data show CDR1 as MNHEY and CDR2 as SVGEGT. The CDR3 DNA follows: TGTGCCAGCAGGGTACAAGGTGGCTACACCTTC. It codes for CASRVQGGYTF.

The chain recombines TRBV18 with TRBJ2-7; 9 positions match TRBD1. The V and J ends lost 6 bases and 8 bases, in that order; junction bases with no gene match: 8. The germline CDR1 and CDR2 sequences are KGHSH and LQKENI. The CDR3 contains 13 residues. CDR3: CASSRGDRVKQYV. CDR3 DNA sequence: TGTGCCAGCTCCCGAGGGGACAGGGTTAAGCAGTACGTC.

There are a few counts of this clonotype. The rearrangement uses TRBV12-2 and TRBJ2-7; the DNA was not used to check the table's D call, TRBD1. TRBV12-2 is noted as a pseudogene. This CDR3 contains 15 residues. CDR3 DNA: TGTGCAAGTCGCTCTTTAAATGTAGGGGCGCGTGAGCAGTACTTC. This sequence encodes CASRSLNVGAREQYF.

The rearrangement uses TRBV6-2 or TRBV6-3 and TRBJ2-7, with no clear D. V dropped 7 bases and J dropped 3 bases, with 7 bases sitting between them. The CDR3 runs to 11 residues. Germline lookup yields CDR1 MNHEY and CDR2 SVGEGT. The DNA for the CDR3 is TGTGCCAGCACTCCGGGCTACGAGCAGTACTTC. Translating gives CASTPGYEQYF.

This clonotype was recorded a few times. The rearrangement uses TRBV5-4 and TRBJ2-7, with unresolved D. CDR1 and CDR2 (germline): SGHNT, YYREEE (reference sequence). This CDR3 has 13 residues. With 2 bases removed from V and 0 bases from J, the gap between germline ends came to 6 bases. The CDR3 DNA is TGTGCCAGCAGCTTTGACTTCTCCTACGAGCAGTACTTC. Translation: CASSFDFSYEQYF.

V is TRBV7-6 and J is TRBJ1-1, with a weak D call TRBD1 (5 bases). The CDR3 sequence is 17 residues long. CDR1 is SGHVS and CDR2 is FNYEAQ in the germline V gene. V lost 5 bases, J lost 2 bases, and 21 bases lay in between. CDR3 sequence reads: CASSPFPQGELNTEAFF. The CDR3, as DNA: TGTGCCAGCAGCCCTTTTCCCCAAGGGGAGCTTAACACTGAAGCTTTCTTT.

CDR3 region: CASSLRGDREGEQYV. The CDR3 bases are TGTGCCAGCAGCTTAAGGGGGGACAGGGAGGGCGAGCAGTACGTC. The gene calls are TRBV7-2 and TRBJ2-7, with 9 bases identical to TRBD1. The germline CDR1 and CDR2 sequences are SGHTA and FQGNSA. V lost 2 bases and J lost 6; bases outside the gene matches: 8. This CDR3 contains 15 residues.

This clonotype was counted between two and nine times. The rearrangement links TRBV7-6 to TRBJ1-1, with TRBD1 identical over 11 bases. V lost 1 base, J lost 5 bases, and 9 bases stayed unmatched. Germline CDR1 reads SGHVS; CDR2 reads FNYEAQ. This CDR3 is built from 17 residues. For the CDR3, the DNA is TGTGCCAGCAGCTTAGGTGCGGCGGGACAGGGGGATACTGAAGCTTTCTTT. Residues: CASSLGAAGQGDTEAFF.

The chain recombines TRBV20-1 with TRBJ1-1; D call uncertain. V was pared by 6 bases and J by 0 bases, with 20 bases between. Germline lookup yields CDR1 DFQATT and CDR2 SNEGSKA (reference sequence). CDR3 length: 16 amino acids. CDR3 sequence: CSATSGRELLNTEAFF. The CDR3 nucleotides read TGCAGTGCCACAAGCGGTAGAGAGCTTTTGAACACTGAAGCTTTCTTT.

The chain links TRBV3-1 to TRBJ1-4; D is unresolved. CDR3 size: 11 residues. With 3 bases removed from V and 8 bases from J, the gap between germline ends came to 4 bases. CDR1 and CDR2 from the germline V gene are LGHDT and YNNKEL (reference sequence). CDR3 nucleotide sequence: TGTGCCAGCAGCCATACCGAAAAACTGTTTTTT. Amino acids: CASSHTEKLFF. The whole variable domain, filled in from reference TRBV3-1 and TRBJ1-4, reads DTAVSQTPKYLVTQMGNDKSIKCEQNLGHDTMYWYKQDSKKFLKIMFSYNNKELIINETVPNRFSPKSPDKAHLNLHINSLELGDSAVYFCASSHTEKLFFGSGTQLSVL.

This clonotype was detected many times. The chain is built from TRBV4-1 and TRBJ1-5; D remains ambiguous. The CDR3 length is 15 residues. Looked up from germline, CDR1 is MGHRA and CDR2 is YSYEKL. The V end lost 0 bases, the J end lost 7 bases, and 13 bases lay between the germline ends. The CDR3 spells CASSQEWGSGQPQHF. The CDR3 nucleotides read TGCGCCAGCAGCCAAGAATGGGGTTCGGGGCAGCCCCAGCATTTT.

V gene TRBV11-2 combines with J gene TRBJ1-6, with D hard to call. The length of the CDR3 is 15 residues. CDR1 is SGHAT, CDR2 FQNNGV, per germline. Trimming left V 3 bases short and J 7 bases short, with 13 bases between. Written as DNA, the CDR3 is TGTGCCAGCAGCTTTTCAGTGGTTGAGAATTCACCCCTCCACTTT. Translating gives CASSFSVVENSPLHF.

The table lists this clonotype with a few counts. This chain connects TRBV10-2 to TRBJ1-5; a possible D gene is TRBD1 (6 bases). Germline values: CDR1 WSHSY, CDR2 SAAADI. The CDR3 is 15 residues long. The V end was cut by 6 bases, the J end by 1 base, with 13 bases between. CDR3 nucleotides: TGCGCCAGCAGGGACAGCCTGTCGAGCAATCAGCCCCAGCATTTT. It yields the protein CASRDSLSSNQPQHF.

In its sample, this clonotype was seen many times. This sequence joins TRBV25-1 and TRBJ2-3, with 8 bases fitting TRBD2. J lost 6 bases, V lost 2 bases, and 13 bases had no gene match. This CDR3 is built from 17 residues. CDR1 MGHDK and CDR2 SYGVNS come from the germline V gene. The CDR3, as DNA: TGTGCCAGCAGTGAACCCCTTAGCGGGGACCCGCGGGATACGCAGTATTTT. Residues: CASSEPLSGDPRDTQYF.

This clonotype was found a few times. The CDR3 reads CASSLVLGTDTQYF. CDR3 coding DNA: TGCGCCAGCAGCTTGGTTTTGGGCACAGATACGCAGTATTTT. V usage is TRBV5-1 and J usage is TRBJ2-3; D gene uncertain. Deletions cut 0 bases from V and 1 base from J, with 6 bases between. Germline V gene sequence: CDR1 SGHRS, CDR2 YFSETQ. The CDR3 consists of 14 residues.

CDR3 DNA: TGTGCCAGCAGGCAGGACGACGATGAGCAGTTCTTC. Protein: CASRQDDDEQFF. The chain carries TRBV11-2 and TRBJ2-1; D is undetermined. V dropped 6 bases and J dropped 8 bases, with 11 bases sitting between them. Germline values: CDR1 SGHAT, CDR2 FQNNGV. The CDR3 has 12 residues.

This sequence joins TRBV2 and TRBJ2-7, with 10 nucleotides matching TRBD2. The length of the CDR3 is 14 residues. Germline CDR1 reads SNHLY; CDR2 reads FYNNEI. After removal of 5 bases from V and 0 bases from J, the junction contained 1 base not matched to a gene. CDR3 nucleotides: TGTGCCAGCAGTTGGACTAGCGGCTCCTACGAGCAGTACTTC. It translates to CASSWTSGSYEQYF.

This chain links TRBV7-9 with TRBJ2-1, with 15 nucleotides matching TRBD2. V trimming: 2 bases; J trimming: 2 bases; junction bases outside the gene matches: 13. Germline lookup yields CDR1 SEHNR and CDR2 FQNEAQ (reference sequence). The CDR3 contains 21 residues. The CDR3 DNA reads TGTGCCAGCAGCTTATCTATCAGCGGACTAGCGGGGGGGACCCCCTACAATGAGCAGTTCTTC. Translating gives CASSLSISGLAGGTPYNEQFF. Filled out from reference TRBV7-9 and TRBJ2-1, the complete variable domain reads DTGVSQNPRHKITKRGQNVTFRCDPISEHNRLYWYRQTLGQGPEFLTYFQNEAQLEKSRLLSDRFSAERPKGSFSTLEIQRTEQGDSAMYLCASSLSISGLAGGTPYNEQFFGPGTRLTVL.

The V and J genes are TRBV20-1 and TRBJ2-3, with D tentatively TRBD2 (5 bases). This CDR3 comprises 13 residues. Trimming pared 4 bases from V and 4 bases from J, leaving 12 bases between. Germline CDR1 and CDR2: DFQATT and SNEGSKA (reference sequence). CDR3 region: CSATRLAADTQYF. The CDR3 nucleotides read TGCAGTGCTACAAGGCTAGCAGCAGATACGCAGTATTTT.

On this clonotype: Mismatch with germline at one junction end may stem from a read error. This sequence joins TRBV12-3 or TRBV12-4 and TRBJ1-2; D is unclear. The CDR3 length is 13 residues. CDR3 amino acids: CASSSWTPTGVFF. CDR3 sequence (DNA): TGTGCCAGCAGTTCTTGGACCCCGACCGGAGTTTTCTTC.

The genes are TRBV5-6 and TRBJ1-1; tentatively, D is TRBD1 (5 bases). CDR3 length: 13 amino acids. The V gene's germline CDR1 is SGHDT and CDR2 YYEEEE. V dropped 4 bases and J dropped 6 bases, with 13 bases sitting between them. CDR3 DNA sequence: TGTGCCAGCAGCCTCGCAGGGCCATCTGAAGCTTTCTTT. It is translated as CASSLAGPSEAFF.

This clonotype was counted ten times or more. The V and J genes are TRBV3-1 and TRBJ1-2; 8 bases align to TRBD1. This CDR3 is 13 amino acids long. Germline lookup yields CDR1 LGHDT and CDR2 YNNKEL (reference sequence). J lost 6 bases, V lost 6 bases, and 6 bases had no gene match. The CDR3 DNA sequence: TGTGCCAGCAGTTTCGACAGGGGCCATGGCTACACCTTC. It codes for CASSFDRGHGYTF.

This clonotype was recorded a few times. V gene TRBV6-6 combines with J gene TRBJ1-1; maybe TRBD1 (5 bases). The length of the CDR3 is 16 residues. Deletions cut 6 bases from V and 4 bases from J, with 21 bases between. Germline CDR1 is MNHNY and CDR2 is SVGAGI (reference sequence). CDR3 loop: CASSPPGTKTGTEAFF. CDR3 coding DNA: TGTGCCAGCAGCCCCCCCGGGACTAAAACGGGCACTGAAGCTTTCTTT.